This T cell receptor (beta chain) was recorded in a study of cytomegalovirus exposure and HLA in healthy donors. Notes on the study in general: The authors later linked a missense DCLRE1C variant to TCR beta V- and J-gene trimming.

Donors likely had unrecorded immune exposures despite being nominally healthy when sampled. Comments on this clone: Its specificity is unknown.

Both 60 Vbeta primers and 13 Jbeta primers went into the PCR. TCRdb's copy holds only in-frame clones and misses some; the assay was immunoSEQ multiplex PCR. This repertoire shows more than 140,000 clones, around 80% found once; its top ten account for 1.9%. The source is a woman aged 40 to 49 in good health and CMV-seronegative. Material for sequencing was PBMCs.

The CDR3 DNA sequence: TGTGCCAGCAGTTTTGGGGTAGCGGGACTGAACGAGCAGTACTTC. Residues: CASSFGVAGLNEQYF. The V call is TRBV28, the J call TRBJ2-7, with 8 bases lining up with TRBD2. Unmatched junction bases numbered 9, after V lost 3 bases and J lost 5 bases. CDR1 and CDR2 from the germline V gene are MDHEN and SYDVKM. The CDR3 extends over 15 amino acids. The whole variable domain, filled in from reference TRBV28 and TRBJ2-7, reads DVKVTQSSRYLVKRTGEKVFLECVQDMDHENMFWYRQDPGLGLRLIYFSYDVKMKEKGDIPEGYSVSREKKERFSLILESASTNQTSMYLCASSFGVAGLNEQYFGPGTRLTVT.